The 16 T cell receptor beta chains below were found in one sample sequenced in a study of T cell responses to AZD1222 COVID-19 vaccine. Libraries were prepared by immunoSEQ multiplex PCR; TCRdb keeps only in-frame clonotypes and omits some of them. The data hold about 110,000 clones, with about 80% observed a single time. Material: peripheral blood, obtained on day 0 of AZD1222 vaccination. The receptors were sampled from an adult in good health.

The chain joins TRBV6-2 or TRBV6-3 to TRBJ1-2; weak D call: TRBD1 (6 bases). Germline-derived CDR1 and CDR2 are MNHEY and SVGEGT. The CDR3 length is 12 residues. The V end was cut by 2 bases, the J end by 7 bases, with 8 bases between. Written as DNA, the CDR3 is TGTGCCAGCAGTTACGGGACATCTGGCTACACCTTC. This codes for CASSYGTSGYTF.

The rearrangement links TRBV4-1 to TRBJ1-2; D is unresolved. Germline V gene sequence: CDR1 MGHRA, CDR2 YSYEKL. The length of the CDR3 is 16 residues. The V end was cut by 0 bases, the J end by 2 bases, with 13 bases between. Here the CDR3 DNA reads TGCGCCAGCAGCCAAGATCGGGCGGGAAACAACTATGGCTACACCTTC. Translated, it gives CASSQDRAGNNYGYTF.

This chain joins TRBV5-6 and TRBJ2-7, with D possibly called TRBD1 or TRBD2 (5 bases each). This CDR3 spans 13 amino acids. V shed 4 bases and J shed 4 bases, with 12 bases lying between them. Germline CDR1 is SGHDT and CDR2 is YYEEEE. The CDR3 protein is CASSPLRGYEQYF. DNA for the CDR3: TGTGCCAGCAGCCCTCTGAGGGGTTACGAGCAGTACTTC.

The rearrangement uses TRBV4-1 and TRBJ2-3; D uncertain. CDR3 length: 13 residues. Germline CDR1 reads MGHRA; CDR2 reads YSYEKL. V lost 0 bases to trimming and J lost 5 bases, with 6 bases between them. In nucleotides, the CDR3 is TGCGCCAGCAGCCAAGAGACGGTAGATACGCAGTATTTT. Encoded protein: CASSQETVDTQYF.

The gene calls are TRBV9 and TRBJ2-3; 10 nucleotides match TRBD2. V was pared by 0 bases and J by 4 bases, with 5 bases of the junction left unmatched. This CDR3 comprises 16 residues. Germline V gene lookup returns CDR1 SGDLS and CDR2 YYNGEE. DNA for the CDR3: TGTGCCAGCAGCGTAGCTAGCGGGGGTGGCGCAGATACGCAGTATTTT. Protein: CASSVASGGGADTQYF.

The rearrangement links TRBV5-1 to TRBJ2-7; 8 bases agree with TRBD1. Trimming at V came to 0 bases and at J to 4 bases, leaving 3 bases not matched to a gene. Germline lookup yields CDR1 SGHRS and CDR2 YFSETQ. The CDR3 runs 14 residues. Written as DNA, the CDR3 is TGCGCCAGCAGCTTGGGACAGGGGTCTTACGAGCAGTACTTC. Amino acids: CASSLGQGSYEQYF.

A few counts support this clone. This sequence joins TRBV11-2 and TRBJ1-1; D unresolved. Per germline, CDR1 SGHAT and CDR2 FQNNGV. The CDR3 covers 14 residues. Trimming took 6 bases from V and 2 from J, leaving 13 bases between them. The CDR3: CASRLELINTEAFF. As DNA, the CDR3 is TGTGCCAGCAGACTTGAGTTAATTAACACTGAAGCTTTCTTT.

The chain uses TRBV5-1 and TRBJ2-7; 8 nucleotides align to TRBD2. V shed 0 bases and J 5 bases; nucleotides not matched to a gene: 7. The CDR3 totals 15 residues. The germline V gene has CDR1 SGHRS and CDR2 YFSETQ. The CDR3 sequence is CASSLAGTRGHEQYF. For the CDR3, the DNA is TGCGCCAGCAGCTTGGCAGGGACTAGGGGCCACGAGCAGTACTTC.

J is TRBJ1-6 and V is TRBV5-4, with 8 bases lining up with TRBD1. The CDR3 has 16 amino acids. Unmatched junction bases numbered 13, after V lost 7 bases and J lost 7 bases. Germline values: CDR1 SGHNT, CDR2 YYREEE (reference sequence). The DNA for the CDR3 is TGTGCCAGCCAATCCAAGGGGACAGGCGGCAATTCACCCCTCCACTTT. Protein sequence: CASQSKGTGGNSPLHF.

This sequence joins TRBV5-6 and TRBJ2-2; D is perhaps TRBD2 (7 bases). V was clipped by 7 bases and J by 2 bases, with 15 bases between them. CDR1 and CDR2 (germline): SGHDT, YYEEEE. This CDR3 contains 15 residues. The CDR3 DNA is TGTGCCAGCGGACTAGGACAGCCTAACACCGGGGAGCTGTTTTTT. Translated: CASGLGQPNTGELFF.

The chain joins TRBV30 to TRBJ1-5; maybe TRBD1 (6 bases). There are 13 residues in the CDR3. Trimming left V 7 bases short and J 6 bases short, with 16 bases between. Germline lookup yields CDR1 GTSNPN and CDR2 SVGIG (reference sequence). CDR3 sequence (DNA): TGTGCCTTAGGGGGAGGGGGAAGTCAGCCCCAGCATTTT. This gives the protein CALGGGGSQPQHF.

This chain joins TRBV7-9 and TRBJ1-2; tentatively, D is TRBD1 (6 bases). From germline, CDR1 is SEHNR and CDR2 FQNEAQ (reference sequence). V was cut by 1 base and J by 8 bases, with 11 bases left in between. This CDR3 comprises 13 residues. The CDR3 loop is CASSLGRGDGYTF. The CDR3 DNA reads TGTGCCAGCAGCTTAGGCAGGGGTGACGGCTACACCTTC.

In DNA form, the CDR3 reads TGTGCCAGCAGCCCGACGGGCGGGGACACAGATACGCAGTATTTT. Encoded protein: CASSPTGGDTDTQYF. The rearrangement links TRBV4-2 to TRBJ2-3; D is possibly TRBD2 (6 bases). The CDR3 length is 15 residues. From germline, CDR1 is LGHNA and CDR2 YNFKEQ. Trimming took off 4 bases at V and 2 bases at J, with 13 bases between the two ends.

This clone was picked up a small number of times. The chain uses TRBV5-6 and TRBJ1-4, with D possibly matching TRBD1 (6 bases). CDR1 is SGHDT, CDR2 YYEEEE, per germline. Trimming shortened V by 0 bases and J by 0 bases, and 12 bases separated the two germline ends. The CDR3 loop spans 17 amino acids. In DNA, the CDR3 is TGTGCCAGCAGCTTGGTACAGGGCCCAACAACTAATGAAAAACTGTTTTTT. This sequence encodes CASSLVQGPTTNEKLFF.

V and J are TRBV10-3 and TRBJ1-3; D uncertain. CDR1 ENHRY and CDR2 SYGVKD come from the germline V gene. Trimming shortened V by 6 bases and J by 3 bases, and 12 bases separated the two germline ends. The CDR3 runs to 14 residues. CDR3 protein: CAIRQWQNGNTIYF. CDR3 bases: TGTGCCATCAGGCAGTGGCAGAATGGAAACACCATATATTTT.

This rearrangement joins TRBV4-1 to TRBJ1-5; possible D gene TRBD1, 6 bases. Deletions cut 4 bases from V and 4 bases from J, with 14 bases between. This CDR3 spans 15 amino acids. Germline assignment: CDR1 MGHRA and CDR2 YSYEKL. The CDR3 sequence is CASSRGHGGNQPQHF. CDR3 sequence (DNA): TGCGCCAGCAGCCGGGGACACGGGGGGAATCAGCCCCAGCATTTT.